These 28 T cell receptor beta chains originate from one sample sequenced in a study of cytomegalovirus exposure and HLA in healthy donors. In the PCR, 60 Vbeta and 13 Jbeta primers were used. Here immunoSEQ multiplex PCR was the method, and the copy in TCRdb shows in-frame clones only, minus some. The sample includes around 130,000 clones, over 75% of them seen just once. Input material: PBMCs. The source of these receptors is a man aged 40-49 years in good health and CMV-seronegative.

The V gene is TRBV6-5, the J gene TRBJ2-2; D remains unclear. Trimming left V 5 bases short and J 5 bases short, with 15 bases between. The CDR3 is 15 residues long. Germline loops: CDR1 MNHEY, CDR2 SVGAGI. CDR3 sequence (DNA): TGTGCCAGCAGTCGACGCCCCAGGCTAACCGGGGAGCTGTTTTTT. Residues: CASSRRPRLTGELFF.

The CDR3: CASNRGRGYTF. The CDR3 nucleotides read TGTGCCAGCAACAGGGGACGAGGCTACACCTTC. The chain combines TRBV28 with TRBJ1-2; 7 nucleotides match TRBD1. Per the germline V gene, CDR1 is MDHEN and CDR2 is SYDVKM. CDR3 length: 11 amino acids. The V segment lost 7 bases and the J segment 8 bases; nucleotides outside the gene matches: 4.

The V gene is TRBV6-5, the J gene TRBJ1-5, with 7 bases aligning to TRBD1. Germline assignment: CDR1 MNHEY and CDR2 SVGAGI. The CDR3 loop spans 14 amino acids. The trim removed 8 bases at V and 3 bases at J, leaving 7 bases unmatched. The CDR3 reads CASGDRGDNQPQHF. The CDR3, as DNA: TGTGCCAGCGGGGACAGAGGAGACAATCAGCCCCAGCATTTT.

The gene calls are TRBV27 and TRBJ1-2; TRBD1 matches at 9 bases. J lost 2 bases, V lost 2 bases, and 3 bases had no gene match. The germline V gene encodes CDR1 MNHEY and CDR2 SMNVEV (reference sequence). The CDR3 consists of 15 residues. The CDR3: CASSLTGGANYGYTF. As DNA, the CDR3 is TGTGCCAGCAGTTTAACAGGGGGCGCGAACTATGGCTACACCTTC.

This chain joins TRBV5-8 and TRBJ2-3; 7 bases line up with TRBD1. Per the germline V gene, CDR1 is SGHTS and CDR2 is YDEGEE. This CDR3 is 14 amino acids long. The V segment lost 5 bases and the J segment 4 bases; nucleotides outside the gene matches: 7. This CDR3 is CASRQRQGADTQYF. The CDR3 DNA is TGTGCCAGCAGACAACGACAGGGCGCAGATACGCAGTATTTT.

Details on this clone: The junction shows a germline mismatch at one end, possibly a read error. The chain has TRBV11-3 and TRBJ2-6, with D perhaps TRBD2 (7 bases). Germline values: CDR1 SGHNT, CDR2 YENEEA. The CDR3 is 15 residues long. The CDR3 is CASSPGGSGANGLTF. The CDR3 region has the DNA TGTGCCAGCAGTCCGGGGGGCTCTGGGGCCAACGGCCTGACTTTC. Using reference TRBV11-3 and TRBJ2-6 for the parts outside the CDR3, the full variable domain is EAGVVQSPRYKIIEKKQPVAFWCNPISGHNTLYWYLQNLGQGPELLIRYENEEAVDDSQLPKDRFSAERLKGVDSTLKIQPAELGDSAVYLCASSPGGSGANGLTFGAGSRLTVL.

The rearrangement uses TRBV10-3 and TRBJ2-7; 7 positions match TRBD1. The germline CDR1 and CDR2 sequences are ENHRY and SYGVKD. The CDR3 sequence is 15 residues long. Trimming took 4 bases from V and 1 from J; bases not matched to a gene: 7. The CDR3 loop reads CAISGLNRGSYEQYF. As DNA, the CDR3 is TGTGCCATCAGTGGTCTCAACAGGGGATCCTACGAGCAGTACTTC.

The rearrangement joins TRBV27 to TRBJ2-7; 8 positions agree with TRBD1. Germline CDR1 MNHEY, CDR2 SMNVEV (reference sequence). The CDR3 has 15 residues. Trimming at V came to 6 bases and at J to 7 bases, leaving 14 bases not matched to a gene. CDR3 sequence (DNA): TGTGCCAGCAGCTTAGAAGACAGGGGAGTTGGAGAGCAGTACTTC. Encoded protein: CASSLEDRGVGEQYF.

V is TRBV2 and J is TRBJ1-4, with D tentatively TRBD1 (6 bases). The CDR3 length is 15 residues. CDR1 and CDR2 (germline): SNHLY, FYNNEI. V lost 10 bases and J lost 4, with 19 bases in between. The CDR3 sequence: CATGSLGADNEKLFF. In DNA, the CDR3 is TGTGCCACTGGGTCCCTGGGGGCAGATAATGAAAAACTGTTTTTT.

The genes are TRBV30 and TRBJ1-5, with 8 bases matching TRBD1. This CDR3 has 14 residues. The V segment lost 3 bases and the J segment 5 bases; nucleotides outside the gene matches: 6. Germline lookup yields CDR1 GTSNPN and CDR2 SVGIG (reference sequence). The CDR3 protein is CAWSHRGAHQPQHF. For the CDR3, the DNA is TGTGCCTGGAGCCACAGGGGGGCCCATCAGCCCCAGCATTTT.

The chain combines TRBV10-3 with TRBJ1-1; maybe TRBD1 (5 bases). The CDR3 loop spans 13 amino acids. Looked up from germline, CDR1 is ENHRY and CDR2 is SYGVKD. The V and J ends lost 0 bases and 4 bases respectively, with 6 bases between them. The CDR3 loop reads CAISESQGTEAFF. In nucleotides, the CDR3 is TGTGCCATCAGTGAGTCCCAGGGCACTGAAGCTTTCTTT.

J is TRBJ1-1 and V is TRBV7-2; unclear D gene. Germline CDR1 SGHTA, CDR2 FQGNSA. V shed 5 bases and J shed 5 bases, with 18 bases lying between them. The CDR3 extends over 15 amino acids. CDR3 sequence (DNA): TGTGCCAGCAGCCCCGTGCGGGCTAAGGAGACTGAAGCTTTCTTT. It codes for CASSPVRAKETEAFF.

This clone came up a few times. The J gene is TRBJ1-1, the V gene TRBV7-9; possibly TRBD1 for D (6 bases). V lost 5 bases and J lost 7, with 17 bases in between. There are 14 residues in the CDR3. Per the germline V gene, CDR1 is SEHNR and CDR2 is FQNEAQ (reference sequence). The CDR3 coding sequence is TGTGCCAGCAGCGTTACGGGGGGCGGAATTGAAGCTTTCTTT. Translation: CASSVTGGGIEAFF.

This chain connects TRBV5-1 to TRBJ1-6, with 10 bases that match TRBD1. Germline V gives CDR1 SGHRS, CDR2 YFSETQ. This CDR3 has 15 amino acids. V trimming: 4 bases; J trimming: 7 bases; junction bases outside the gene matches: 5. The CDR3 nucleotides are TGCGCCAGCAGCCTCGGGACAGGGGCCAATTCACCCCTCCACTTT. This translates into CASSLGTGANSPLHF.

This CDR3 reads CASTEAPGTSSLPETQYF. The CDR3 DNA reads TGTGCCAGTACGGAGGCCCCCGGGACTAGTTCCCTCCCAGAGACCCAGTACTTC. V and J are TRBV19 and TRBJ2-5, with TRBD2 matching 8 bases. V lost 7 bases to trimming and J lost 4 bases; unmatched junction nucleotides: 20. This CDR3 is 18 amino acids long. Germline V gene data show CDR1 as LNHDA and CDR2 as SQIVND (reference sequence).

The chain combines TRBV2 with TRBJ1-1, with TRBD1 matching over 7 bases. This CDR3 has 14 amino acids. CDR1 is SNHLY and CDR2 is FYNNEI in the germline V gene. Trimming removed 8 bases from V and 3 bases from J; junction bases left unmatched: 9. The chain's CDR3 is CASGVNRGDTEAFF. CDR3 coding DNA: TGTGCCAGCGGAGTAAACAGGGGTGACACTGAAGCTTTCTTT.

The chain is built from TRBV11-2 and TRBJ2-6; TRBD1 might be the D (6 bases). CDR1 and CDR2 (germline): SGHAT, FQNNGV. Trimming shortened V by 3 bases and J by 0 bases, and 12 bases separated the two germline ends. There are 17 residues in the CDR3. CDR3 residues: CASSLPGVISGANVLTF. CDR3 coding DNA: TGTGCCAGCAGCTTGCCAGGGGTGATCTCTGGGGCCAACGTCCTGACTTTC.

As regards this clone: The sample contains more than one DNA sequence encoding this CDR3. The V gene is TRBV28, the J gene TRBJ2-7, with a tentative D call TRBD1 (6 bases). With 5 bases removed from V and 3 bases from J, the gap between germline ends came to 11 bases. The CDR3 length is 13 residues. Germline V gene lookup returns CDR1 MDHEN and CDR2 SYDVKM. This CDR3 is CASSRGTSYEQYF. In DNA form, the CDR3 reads TGTGCCAGCAGTCGTGGGACAAGCTACGAGCAGTACTTC.

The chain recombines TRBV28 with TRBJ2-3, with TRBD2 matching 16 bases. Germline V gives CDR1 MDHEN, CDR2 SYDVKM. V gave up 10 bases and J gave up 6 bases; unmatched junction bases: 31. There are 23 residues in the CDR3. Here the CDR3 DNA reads TGTGCCATCATCGCTGGTCTGGGCCGCGGGACTAGCGGGAGGGACGGGAACGAGGATACGCAGTATTTT. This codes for CAIIAGLGRGTSGRDGNEDTQYF.

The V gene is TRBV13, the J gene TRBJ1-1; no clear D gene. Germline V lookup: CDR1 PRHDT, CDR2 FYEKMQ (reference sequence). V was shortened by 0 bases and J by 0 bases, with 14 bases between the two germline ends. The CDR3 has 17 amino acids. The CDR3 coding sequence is TGTGCCAGCAGCTTAGGCAGGTCGGTCAACATGAACACTGAAGCTTTCTTT. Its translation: CASSLGRSVNMNTEAFF. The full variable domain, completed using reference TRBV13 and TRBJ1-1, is AAGVIQSPRHLIKEKRETATLKCYPIPRHDTVYWYQQGPGQDPQFLISFYEKMQSDKGSIPDRFSAQQFSDYHSELNMSSLELGDSALYFCASSLGRSVNMNTEAFFGQGTRLTVV.

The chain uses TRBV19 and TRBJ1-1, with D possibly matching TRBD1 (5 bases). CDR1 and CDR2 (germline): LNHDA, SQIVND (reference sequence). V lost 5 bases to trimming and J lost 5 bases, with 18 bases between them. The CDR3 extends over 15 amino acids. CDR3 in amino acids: CASSSWGDAKTEAFF. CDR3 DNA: TGTGCCAGTAGTTCCTGGGGGGACGCGAAGACTGAAGCTTTCTTT.

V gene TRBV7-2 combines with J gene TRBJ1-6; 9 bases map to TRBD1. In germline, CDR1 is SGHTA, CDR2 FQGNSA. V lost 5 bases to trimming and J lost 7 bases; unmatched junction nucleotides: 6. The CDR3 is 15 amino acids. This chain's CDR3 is CASSPTGGANSPLHF. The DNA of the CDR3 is TGTGCCAGCAGCCCGACAGGGGGGGCAAATTCACCCCTCCACTTT.

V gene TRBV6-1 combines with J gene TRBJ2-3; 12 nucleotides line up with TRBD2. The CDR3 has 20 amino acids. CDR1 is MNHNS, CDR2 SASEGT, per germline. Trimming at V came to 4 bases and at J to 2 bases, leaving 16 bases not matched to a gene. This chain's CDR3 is CASSGQGRGLAGGPTDTQYF. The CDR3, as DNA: TGTGCCAGCAGTGGACAGGGCCGGGGGCTAGCGGGAGGGCCCACAGATACGCAGTATTTT.

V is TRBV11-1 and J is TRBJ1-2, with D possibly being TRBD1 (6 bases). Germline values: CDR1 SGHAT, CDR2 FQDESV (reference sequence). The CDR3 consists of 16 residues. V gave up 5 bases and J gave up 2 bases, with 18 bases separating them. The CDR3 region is CASSRLQGKWNYGYTF. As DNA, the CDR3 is TGTGCCAGCAGCAGACTACAGGGAAAGTGGAACTATGGCTACACCTTC.

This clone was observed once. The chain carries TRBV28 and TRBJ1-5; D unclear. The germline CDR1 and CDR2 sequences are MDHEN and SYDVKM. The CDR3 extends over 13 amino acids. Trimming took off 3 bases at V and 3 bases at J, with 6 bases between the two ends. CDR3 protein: CASSFGNNQPQHF. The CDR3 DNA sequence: TGTGCCAGCAGTTTCGGGAACAATCAGCCCCAGCATTTT.

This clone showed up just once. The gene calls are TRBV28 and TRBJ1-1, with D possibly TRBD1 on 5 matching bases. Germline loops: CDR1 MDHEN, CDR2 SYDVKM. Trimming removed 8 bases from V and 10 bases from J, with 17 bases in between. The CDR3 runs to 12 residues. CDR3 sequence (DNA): TGTGCCAGCTACGCGCGGGGCGCGGTAGCTTTCTTT. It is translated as CASYARGAVAFF.

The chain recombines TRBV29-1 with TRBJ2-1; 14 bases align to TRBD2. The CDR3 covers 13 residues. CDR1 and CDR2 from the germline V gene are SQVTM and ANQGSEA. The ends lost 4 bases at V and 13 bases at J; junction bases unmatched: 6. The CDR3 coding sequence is TGCAGCGTTGCACCGGGACTAGCGGGAGAACAGTTCTTC. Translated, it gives CSVAPGLAGEQFF.

For the CDR3, the DNA is TGCGCCAGCAGCTTGGCGGGGGGCGGGGATGGCTACACCTTC. This sequence encodes CASSLAGGGDGYTF. The chain employs TRBV5-1 and TRBJ1-2; tentatively, D is TRBD1 (6 bases). There are 14 residues in the CDR3. V lost 0 bases to trimming and J lost 6 bases, with 12 bases between them. Germline V gene lookup returns CDR1 SGHRS and CDR2 YFSETQ.